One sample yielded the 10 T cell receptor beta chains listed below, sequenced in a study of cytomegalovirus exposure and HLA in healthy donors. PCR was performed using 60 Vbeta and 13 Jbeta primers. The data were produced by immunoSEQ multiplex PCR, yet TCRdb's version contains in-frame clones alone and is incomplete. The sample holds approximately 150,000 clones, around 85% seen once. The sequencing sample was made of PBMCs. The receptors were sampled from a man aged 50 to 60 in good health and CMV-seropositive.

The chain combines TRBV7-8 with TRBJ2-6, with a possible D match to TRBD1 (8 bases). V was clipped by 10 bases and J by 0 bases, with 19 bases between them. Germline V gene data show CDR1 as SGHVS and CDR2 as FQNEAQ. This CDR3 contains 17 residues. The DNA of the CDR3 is TGTGCCATCCGAGCGGGACAGGACTTCTCTGGGGCCAACGTCCTGACTTTC. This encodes CAIRAGQDFSGANVLTF.

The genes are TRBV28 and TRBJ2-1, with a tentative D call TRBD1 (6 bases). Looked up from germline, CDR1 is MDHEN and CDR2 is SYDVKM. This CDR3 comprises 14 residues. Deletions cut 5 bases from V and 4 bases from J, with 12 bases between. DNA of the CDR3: TGTGCCAGCAGTGCAAGGGACATATACAATGAGCAGTTCTTC. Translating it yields CASSARDIYNEQFF.

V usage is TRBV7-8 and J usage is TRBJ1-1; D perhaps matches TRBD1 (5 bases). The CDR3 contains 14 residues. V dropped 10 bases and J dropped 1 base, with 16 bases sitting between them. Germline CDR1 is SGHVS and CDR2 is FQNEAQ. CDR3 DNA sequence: TGTGCCACCGGGGGGTCCTTCAAGAACACTGAAGCTTTCTTT. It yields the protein CATGGSFKNTEAFF.

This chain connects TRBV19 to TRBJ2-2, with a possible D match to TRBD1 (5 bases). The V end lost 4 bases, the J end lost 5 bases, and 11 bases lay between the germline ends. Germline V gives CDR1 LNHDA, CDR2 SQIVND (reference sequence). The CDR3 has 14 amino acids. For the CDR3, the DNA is TGTGCCAGTAGTAGCCGACAGAAGACCGGGGAGCTGTTTTTT. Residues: CASSSRQKTGELFF. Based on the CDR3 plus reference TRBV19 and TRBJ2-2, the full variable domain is DGGITQSPKYLFRKEGQNVTLSCEQNLNHDAMYWYRQDPGQGLRLIYYSQIVNDFQKGDIAEGYSVSREKKESFPLTVTSAQKNPTAFYLCASSSRQKTGELFFGEGSRLTVL.

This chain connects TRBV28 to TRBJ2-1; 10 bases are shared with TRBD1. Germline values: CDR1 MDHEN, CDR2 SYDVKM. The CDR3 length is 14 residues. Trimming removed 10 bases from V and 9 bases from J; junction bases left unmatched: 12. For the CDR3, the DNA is TGTGCCAACCTCCCCGGGACAGGGGAAAGTGAGCAGTTCTTC. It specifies CANLPGTGESEQFF. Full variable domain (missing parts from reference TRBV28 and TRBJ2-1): DVKVTQSSRYLVKRTGEKVFLECVQDMDHENMFWYRQDPGLGLRLIYFSYDVKMKEKGDIPEGYSVSREKKERFSLILESASTNQTSMYLCANLPGTGESEQFFGPGTRLTVL.

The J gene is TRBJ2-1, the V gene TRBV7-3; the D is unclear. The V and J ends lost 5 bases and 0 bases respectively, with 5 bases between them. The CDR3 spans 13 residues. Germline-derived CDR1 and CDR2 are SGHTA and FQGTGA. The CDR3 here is CASSTSSYNEQFF. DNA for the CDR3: TGTGCCAGCAGCACAAGCTCCTACAATGAGCAGTTCTTC.

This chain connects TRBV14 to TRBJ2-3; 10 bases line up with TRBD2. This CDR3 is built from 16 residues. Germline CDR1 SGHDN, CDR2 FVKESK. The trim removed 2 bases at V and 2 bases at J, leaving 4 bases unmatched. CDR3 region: CASSQLSGRVTDTQYF. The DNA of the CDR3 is TGTGCCAGCAGCCAATTGAGCGGGAGGGTCACAGATACGCAGTATTTT. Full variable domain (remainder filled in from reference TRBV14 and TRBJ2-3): EAGVTQFPSHSVIEKGQTVTLRCDPISGHDNLYWYRRVMGKEIKFLLHFVKESKQDESGMPNNRFLAERTGGTYSTLKVQPAELEDSGVYFCASSQLSGRVTDTQYFGPGTRLTVL.

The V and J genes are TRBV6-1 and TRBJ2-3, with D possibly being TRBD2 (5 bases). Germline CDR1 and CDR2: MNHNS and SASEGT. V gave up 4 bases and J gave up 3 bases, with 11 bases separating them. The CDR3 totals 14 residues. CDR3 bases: TGTGCCAGCAGTGTGGGGAGAGGAACAGATACGCAGTATTTT. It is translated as CASSVGRGTDTQYF.

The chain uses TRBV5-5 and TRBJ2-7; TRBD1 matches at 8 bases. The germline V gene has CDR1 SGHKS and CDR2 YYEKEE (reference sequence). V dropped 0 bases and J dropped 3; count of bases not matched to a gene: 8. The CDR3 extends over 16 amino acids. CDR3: CASSLVGQGWGYEQYF. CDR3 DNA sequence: TGTGCCAGCAGCTTGGTCGGACAGGGATGGGGCTACGAGCAGTACTTC.

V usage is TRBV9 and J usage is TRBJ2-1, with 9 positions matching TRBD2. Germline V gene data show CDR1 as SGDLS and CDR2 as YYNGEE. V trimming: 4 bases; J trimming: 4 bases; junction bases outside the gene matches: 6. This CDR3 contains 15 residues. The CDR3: CASSPQRGAYNEQFF. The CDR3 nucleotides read TGTGCCAGCAGCCCTCAGCGGGGGGCGTACAATGAGCAGTTCTTC. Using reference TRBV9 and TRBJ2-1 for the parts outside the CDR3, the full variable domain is DSGVTQTPKHLITATGQRVTLRCSPRSGDLSVYWYQQSLDQGLQFLIQYYNGEERAKGNILERFSAQQFPDLHSELNLSSLELGDSALYFCASSPQRGAYNEQFFGPGTRLTVL.